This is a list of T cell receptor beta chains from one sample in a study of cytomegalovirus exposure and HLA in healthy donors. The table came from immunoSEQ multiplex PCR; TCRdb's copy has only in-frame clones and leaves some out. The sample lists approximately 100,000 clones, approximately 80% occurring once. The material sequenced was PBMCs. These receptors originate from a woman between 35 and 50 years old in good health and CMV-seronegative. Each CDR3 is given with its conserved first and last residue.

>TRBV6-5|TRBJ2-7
CASSPAGTGNEQYF
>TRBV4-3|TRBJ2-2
CASSRGTGGARGELFF
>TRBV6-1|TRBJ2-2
CASRTGTGELFF
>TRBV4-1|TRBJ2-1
CASAGAVSSYNEQFF
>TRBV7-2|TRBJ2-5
CASSAYRGKETQYF
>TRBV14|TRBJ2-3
CASSQEPTGGYTDTQYF
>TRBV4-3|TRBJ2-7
CASSQGMTGGAYEQYF
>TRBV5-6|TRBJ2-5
CASSTRQPYQETQYF
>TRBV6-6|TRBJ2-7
CASGRLAGEQYF
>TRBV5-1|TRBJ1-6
CASSLQGSSYNSPLHF
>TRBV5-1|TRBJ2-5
CASRNSGQETQYF
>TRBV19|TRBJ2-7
CASSMTAYSYEQYF
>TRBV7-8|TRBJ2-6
CASTRGQLSGANVLTF
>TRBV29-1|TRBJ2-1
CSVYIGLLYNEQFF
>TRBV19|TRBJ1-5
CASAAGHQYQPQHF
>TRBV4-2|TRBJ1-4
CASSSSRNLGGVGEKLFF
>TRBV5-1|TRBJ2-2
CASSSPTGADGELFF
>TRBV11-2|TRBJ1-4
CASSLGYFTTTNEKLFF
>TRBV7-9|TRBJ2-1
CASSLRENNEQFF
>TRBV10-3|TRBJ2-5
CAISESGEETQYF
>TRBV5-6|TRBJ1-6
CASNKARGMHSPLHF
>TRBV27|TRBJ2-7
CASRRTGAYEQYF
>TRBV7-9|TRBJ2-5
CASSPLDRSEETQYF
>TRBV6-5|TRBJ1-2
CASSLKGGFGYTF
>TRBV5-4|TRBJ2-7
CASSWDSGSSYEQYF
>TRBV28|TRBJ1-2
CASSPTSTGTGHGYTF
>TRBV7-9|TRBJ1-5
CASSIGQGVDQPQHF
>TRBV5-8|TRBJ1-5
CASSLGQGFRVGNQPQHF
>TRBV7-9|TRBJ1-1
CASSLSRGVNTEAFF
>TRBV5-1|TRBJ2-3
CASSLAGGRSDTQYF
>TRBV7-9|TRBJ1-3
CASSLAGSTLGGNTIYF
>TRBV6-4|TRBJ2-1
CASSVAGGDYNEQFF
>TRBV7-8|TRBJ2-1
CASSYVAGYNEQFF
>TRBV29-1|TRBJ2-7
CSVSAGAYEQYF
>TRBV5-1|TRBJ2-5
CASSLASGRQETQYF
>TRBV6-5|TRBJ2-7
CASSYGSGDEQYF
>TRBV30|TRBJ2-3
CAWSVLGTGGRDTQYF
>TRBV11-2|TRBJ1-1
CASSSQGFEAFF
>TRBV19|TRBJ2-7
CASSTSQGYEQYF
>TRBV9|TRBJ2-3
CASSVDALETDTQYF
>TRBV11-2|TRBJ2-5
CASSLVGGGLQETQYF
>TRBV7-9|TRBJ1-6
CASSLVGTGQSPLHF
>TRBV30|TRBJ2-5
CAWSAGKTQYF
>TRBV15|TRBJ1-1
CATSSRGRNTEAFF
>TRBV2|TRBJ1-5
CASRLQDGNQPQHF
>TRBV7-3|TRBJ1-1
CASSLEAGMNTEAFF
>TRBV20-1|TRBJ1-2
CSANRGYGYTF
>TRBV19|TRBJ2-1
CASSIDRSSYNEQFF
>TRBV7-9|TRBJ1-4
CASSPQGATDEKLFF
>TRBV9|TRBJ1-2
CASSLRGADGYTF
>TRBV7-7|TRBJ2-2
CASSFGTGGSKELFF
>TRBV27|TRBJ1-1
CASSSTKSGFTEAFF
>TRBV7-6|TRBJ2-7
CASSLVGTSGPRDYEQYF
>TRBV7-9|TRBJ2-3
CASSLIAVGTDTQYF
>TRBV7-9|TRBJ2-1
CASSQGTTEQFF
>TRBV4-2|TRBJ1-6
CASNSPNPGNRYNSPLHF
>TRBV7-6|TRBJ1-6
CASSLGGRPSSPLHF
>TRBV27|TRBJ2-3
CASSHRGMGTDTQYF